Listed here are 10 T cell receptor beta chains from one sample, sequenced in a study of cytomegalovirus exposure and HLA in healthy donors. PCR used 60 Vbeta primers and 13 Jbeta primers. Repertoires were generated with immunoSEQ multiplex PCR, while TCRdb's copy carries only in-frame clones and drops some. The repertoire table contains around 120,000 clones. The sample consisted of PBMCs. The receptors originated from a man aged 45 to 65 in good health and CMV-seronegative.

The chain recombines TRBV7-9 with TRBJ1-3; the D gene is possibly TRBD1 (6 bases). Between the trimmed V and J ends, which lost 5 bases and 0 bases, there was a span of 11 bases. CDR1 and CDR2 from the germline V gene are SEHNR and FQNEAQ (reference sequence). The CDR3 extends over 15 amino acids. The CDR3 DNA reads TGTGCCAGCAGCGACACAGGGTACTCTGGAAACACCATATATTTT. Translating gives CASSDTGYSGNTIYF.

The chain employs TRBV4-2 and TRBJ2-7; 7 nucleotides match TRBD2. The germline gives CDR1 LGHNA, CDR2 YNFKEQ. V trimming: 4 bases; J trimming: 5 bases; junction bases outside the gene matches: 11. This CDR3 is 15 amino acids long. The CDR3 DNA sequence: TGTGCCAGCAGCCTCCGACTAGCCCGGGACGACGAGCAGTACTTC. Protein product: CASSLRLARDDEQYF.

V and J are TRBV4-3 and TRBJ2-1, with TRBD2 matching 9 bases. This CDR3 spans 16 amino acids. V lost 1 base to trimming and J lost 8 bases; unmatched junction nucleotides: 9. Looked up from germline, CDR1 is LGHNA and CDR2 is YSLEER. The CDR3 DNA reads TGCGCCAGCAGCCAAGCCGGGGCGGGAGGGGGCGATGAGCAGTTCTTC. Its protein product is CASSQAGAGGGDEQFF.

This chain connects TRBV5-1 to TRBJ1-4; tentatively, D is TRBD1 (5 bases). This CDR3 region has 16 residues. Trimming cost V 0 bases and J 8 bases, with 17 bases left between them. Germline V lookup: CDR1 SGHRS, CDR2 YFSETQ. In DNA form, the CDR3 reads TGCGCCAGCAGCTTGGAAAGTCAGGGAAAAGAGGAAAAACTGTTTTTT. Translation: CASSLESQGKEEKLFF.

The rearrangement uses TRBV19 and TRBJ2-1; 10 bases line up with TRBD2. Germline V gene data show CDR1 as LNHDA and CDR2 as SQIVND (reference sequence). After removal of 5 bases from V and 7 bases from J, the junction contained 8 bases not matched to a gene. The CDR3 is 15 residues long. DNA for the CDR3: TGTGCCAGTAGTGCTAGCGGGGGTCCATGGAATGAGCAGTTCTTC. This encodes CASSASGGPWNEQFF. Complete variable domain (other parts from reference TRBV19 and TRBJ2-1): DGGITQSPKYLFRKEGQNVTLSCEQNLNHDAMYWYRQDPGQGLRLIYYSQIVNDFQKGDIAEGYSVSREKKESFPLTVTSAQKNPTAFYLCASSASGGPWNEQFFGPGTRLTVL.

J is TRBJ1-3 and V is TRBV29-1; tentatively, D is TRBD1 (6 bases). CDR3 size: 14 residues. CDR1 is SQVTM, CDR2 ANQGSEA, per germline. V was pared by 4 bases and J by 0 bases, with 10 bases between. The CDR3 reads CSVVTGFSGNTIYF. The CDR3 DNA sequence: TGCAGCGTTGTCACAGGGTTCTCTGGAAACACCATATATTTT. The whole variable domain, filled in from reference TRBV29-1 and TRBJ1-3, reads SAVISQKPSRDICQRGTSLTIQCQVDSQVTMMFWYRQQPGQSLTLIATANQGSEATYESGFVIDKFPISRPNLTFSTLTVSNMSPEDSSIYLCSVVTGFSGNTIYFGEGSWLTVV.

The rearrangement uses TRBV6-1 and TRBJ2-5; D possibly corresponds to TRBD2 (6 bases). Judging by the DNA end, TRBJ2-7 fits better; the J call may be wrong. The CDR3 covers 13 residues. Per the germline V gene, CDR1 is MNHNS and CDR2 is SASEGT. CDR3 nucleotide sequence: TGTGCCAGCAGTGGGGGACTTCACTACGAGCAGTACTTC. Encoded protein: CASSGGLHYEQYF.

V is TRBV19 and J is TRBJ1-5; D remains ambiguous. Germline lookup yields CDR1 LNHDA and CDR2 SQIVND (reference sequence). This CDR3 has 15 residues. V was clipped by 6 bases and J by 2 bases, with 14 bases between them. CDR3 amino acids: CASSFIRRGNQPQHF. DNA for the CDR3: TGTGCCAGTAGCTTCATCCGTCGCGGCAATCAGCCCCAGCATTTT.

This rearrangement joins TRBV29-1 to TRBJ2-7, with D maybe TRBD2 (7 bases). V lost 8 bases and J 3 bases, leaving 17 bases between the germline ends. The CDR3 totals 13 residues. Germline CDR1 reads SQVTM; CDR2 reads ANQGSEA. The CDR3 loop reads CSFRGGGNYEQYF. CDR3 in DNA: TGCAGCTTCAGAGGGGGGGGGAACTACGAGCAGTACTTC.

The gene calls are TRBV7-2 and TRBJ1-1; D is perhaps TRBD1 (5 bases). This CDR3 contains 14 residues. Between the trimmed V and J ends, which lost 2 bases and 6 bases, there was a span of 13 bases. CDR1 is SGHTA, CDR2 FQGNSA, per germline. CDR3 protein: CASSLYRGLAEAFF. CDR3 nucleotide sequence: TGTGCCAGCAGCTTATATAGGGGATTAGCTGAAGCTTTCTTT.